These T cell receptor beta chains were read from a single sample in a study of cytomegalovirus exposure and HLA in healthy donors. Method: immunoSEQ multiplex PCR; TCRdb's copy keeps in-frame clones and lacks some. The data hold 170,000 or so clones, with roughly four fifths observed a single time. Source material: PBMCs. The receptors here all came from a man aged 45-65 years in good health and CMV-seronegative. Each CDR3 is given without its conserved first and last residue. Each record gives: V gene, CDR3 protein.

TRBV27	ASNLAGGLTDTQY
TRBV7-9	ASSPTGTNTEAF
TRBV29-1	SVGIQGTPGELF
TRBV28	ASSPRTGSSYNEQF
TRBV2	ASSPSPKGSEQY
TRBV18	ASSPPGTSGGEETQY
TRBV27	ASSTWTGSGSGELF
TRBV6-5	ASSPSTINEQF
TRBV19	ASKVLAGGSYNEQF
TRBV6-1	ASGDRGKDNEQF